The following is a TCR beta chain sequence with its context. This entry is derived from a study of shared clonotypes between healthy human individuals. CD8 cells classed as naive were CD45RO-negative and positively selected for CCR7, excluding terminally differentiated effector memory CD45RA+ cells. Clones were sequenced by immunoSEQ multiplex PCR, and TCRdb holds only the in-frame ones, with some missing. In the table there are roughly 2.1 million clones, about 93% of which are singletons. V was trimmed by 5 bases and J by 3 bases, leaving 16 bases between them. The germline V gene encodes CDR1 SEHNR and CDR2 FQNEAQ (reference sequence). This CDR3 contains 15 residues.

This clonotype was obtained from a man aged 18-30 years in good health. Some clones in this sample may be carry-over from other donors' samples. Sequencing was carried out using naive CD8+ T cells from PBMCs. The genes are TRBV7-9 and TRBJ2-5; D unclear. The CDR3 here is CASSREKGGEETQYF. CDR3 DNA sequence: TGTGCCAGCAGCCGCGAGAAGGGTGGAGAAGAGACCCAGTACTTC.